This T cell receptor beta chain was identified during a study of T cells in Graves' hyperthyroidism and ophthalmopathy. Trimming took off 0 bases at V and 0 bases at J, with 19 bases between the two ends. Germline assignment: CDR1 MNHEY and CDR2 SVGAGI. The CDR3 is 19 residues long. TCR beta CDR3 region amplification was performed from RNA transcripts. A set of HTBI primers served as the primers for a first-round RT-PCR of the TCR CDR3. TCRdb fed the multiplex PCR reads into MiXCR, producing one record per CDR3 protein. The table lists roughly 24,000 distinct CDR3 sequences, under 55% of them singletons, with 10% in the top ten. This clonotype was picked up many times.

The TCR comes from a woman younger than 45 with Graves' hyperthyroidism. V usage is TRBV6-5 and J usage is TRBJ2-3; weak D call: TRBD1 (5 bases). The sequencing input was blood. CDR3 DNA: TGTGCCAGCAGTTACTCCCCCCCAGGGTCTCGGGTTAGCACAGATACGCAGTATTTT. Translation: CASSYSPPGSRVSTDTQYF.